What follows is one T cell receptor beta chain and its context. Its matching antigen is unknown. A read error may account for a junction end that differs from germline. RNA transcripts provided the template for amplifying TCR beta CDR3 regions. In the first round, RT-PCR was carried out with HTBI primers, and a multiplex PCR formed the second round. MiXCR was run by TCRdb on the multiplex PCR reads, yielding one entry per CDR3 protein. Of about 230,000 distinct CDR3 sequences in the sample, about 47% were seen once. For donors with ophthalmopathy, the disease showed moderate-to-severe activity, reached CAS ≥3 and NOSPECS ≥4, and had lasted under 3 months. PBMCs stemmed from 9 to 10 ml of fresh peripheral blood. This entry belongs to a study of Graves' ophthalmopathy and Graves' hyperthyroidism. In the study overall: Before any treatment, peripheral blood was taken at the initial diagnosis.

Findings of the study overall: Most thyroid clonotypes with frequency above 0.001 were detected in blood too.

The CDR3 is 16 residues long. Looked up from germline, CDR1 is SGHAT and CDR2 is FQNNGV. Input material: peripheral blood. The V and J genes are TRBV11-2 and TRBJ1-4, with 10 bases fitting TRBD1. With the DNA end fitting TRBJ2-2 better, the J assignment may be wrong. The origin of this receptor is an adult man with Graves' ophthalmopathy. CDR3 DNA sequence: TGTGCCGGCAGCTCACGGACAGGGGGGAACACCGGGGAGCTGTTTTTT. Translated: CAGSSRTGGNTGELFF.